What follows are 20 T cell receptor beta chains derived from one specimen sequenced in a study of T cell clones after liver transplantation. Assay used: immunoSEQ multiplex PCR; TCRdb lists only in-frame clones, some missing. This sample carries 95,000 to 110,000 clones, about 86% of them seen once, and the ten largest clones take approximately 3%. The source material was CD4+ T cells from blood, sampled about 50 months after liver transplant. The receptors shown here come from a human patient who received a liver transplant. A subset of T cells may come from the graft donor.

This clone was detected only a few times. The V call is TRBV2, the J call TRBJ1-2; D gene uncertain. Trimming pared 8 bases from V and 4 bases from J, leaving 14 bases between. Germline V gene sequence: CDR1 SNHLY, CDR2 FYNNEI. The CDR3 runs to 13 residues. As DNA, the CDR3 is TGTGCCAGCTCACCTCAGGCCCCCTATGGCTACACCTTC. Its protein product is CASSPQAPYGYTF.

J is TRBJ2-1 and V is TRBV5-4; 12 bases are a match to TRBD2. The CDR3 sequence is 15 residues long. V dropped 3 bases and J dropped 5; count of bases not matched to a gene: 3. From germline, CDR1 is SGHNT and CDR2 YYREEE (reference sequence). CDR3 region: CASSSSGRADNEQFF. The CDR3 DNA follows: TGTGCCAGCAGCTCTAGCGGGAGGGCGGACAATGAGCAGTTCTTC.

The rearrangement joins TRBV5-8 to TRBJ1-4, with D unresolved. This CDR3 contains 15 residues. V dropped 10 bases and J dropped 4 bases, with 20 bases sitting between them. CDR1 and CDR2 (germline): SGHTS, YDEGEE. The CDR3 reads CAVSGPQAVNEKLFF. The CDR3 nucleotides read TGTGCCGTCTCTGGACCCCAGGCCGTTAATGAAAAACTGTTTTTT.

J is TRBJ2-7 and V is TRBV5-4; D is ambiguous. CDR1 is SGHNT, CDR2 YYREEE, per germline (reference sequence). This CDR3 is 12 amino acids long. Trimming took off 4 bases at V and 3 bases at J, with 8 bases between the two ends. As DNA, the CDR3 is TGTGCCAGCAGCCATCTACACTACGAGCAGTACTTC. It is translated as CASSHLHYEQYF.

The V and J genes are TRBV2 and TRBJ1-2; the match to TRBD1 covers 9 bases. Germline assignment: CDR1 SNHLY and CDR2 FYNNEI. With V trimmed by 7 bases and J by 6 bases, 6 bases remained unmatched. The length of the CDR3 is 13 residues. The CDR3 here is CASNTGGVDGYTF. CDR3 nucleotide sequence: TGTGCCAGCAACACAGGGGGCGTGGATGGCTACACCTTC.

Only a few counts were recorded for this clone. The V gene is TRBV6-5, the J gene TRBJ2-7; no clear D. Germline loops: CDR1 MNHEY, CDR2 SVGAGI. V was shortened by 5 bases and J by 2 bases, with 10 bases between the two germline ends. CDR3 length: 13 residues. CDR3 protein: CASSKAKAYEQYF. CDR3 nucleotides: TGTGCCAGCAGTAAGGCGAAGGCCTACGAGCAGTACTTC.

The chain is built from TRBV29-1 and TRBJ2-3; TRBD1 aligns across 8 bases. After removal of 4 bases from V and 4 bases from J, the junction contained 7 bases not matched to a gene. From germline, CDR1 is SQVTM and CDR2 ANQGSEA. This CDR3 region has 14 residues. CDR3 amino acids: CSVVGQGIADTQYF. In DNA form, the CDR3 reads TGCAGCGTTGTCGGACAGGGAATCGCAGATACGCAGTATTTT.

This chain links TRBV10-3 with TRBJ1-6; 8 bases are a match to TRBD1. Per germline, CDR1 ENHRY and CDR2 SYGVKD. The ends lost 0 bases at V and 7 bases at J; junction bases unmatched: 2. The CDR3 covers 15 residues. The chain's CDR3 is CAISESRTGNSPLHF. Here the CDR3 DNA reads TGTGCCATCAGTGAGTCGAGGACAGGGAATTCACCCCTCCACTTT.

The chain carries TRBV6-5 and TRBJ1-3; a weak D match, TRBD1 (6 bases). The V end was cut by 6 bases, the J end by 0 bases, with 9 bases between. The CDR3 is made up of 14 amino acids. CDR1 MNHEY and CDR2 SVGAGI come from the germline V gene. CDR3 nucleotides: TGTGCCAGCAGACAGGGCCTCTCTGGAAACACCATATATTTT. It encodes CASRQGLSGNTIYF.

V is TRBV6-6 and J is TRBJ1-5, with D possibly being TRBD1 (6 bases). V lost 2 bases and J 3 bases, leaving 8 bases between the germline ends. Germline CDR1 MNHNY, CDR2 SVGAGI (reference sequence). The CDR3 is 14 amino acids. CDR3 protein: CASSYGQNNQPQHF. The DNA for the CDR3 is TGTGCCAGCAGTTACGGACAGAACAATCAGCCCCAGCATTTT.

CDR3 sequence: CASSLDGSGGPTEAFF. In nucleotides, the CDR3 is TGTGCCAGCAGCTTAGATGGGTCCGGGGGCCCCACTGAAGCTTTCTTT. The rearrangement joins TRBV11-2 to TRBJ1-1, with D possibly TRBD1 on 6 matching bases. V lost 0 bases and J 4 bases, leaving 15 bases between the germline ends. Germline CDR1 SGHAT, CDR2 FQNNGV. The CDR3 contains 16 residues.

The DNA for the CDR3 is TGTGCCAGCTTTTCCGCACCGAACACCGGGGAGCTGTTTTTT. It codes for CASFSAPNTGELFF. The chain combines TRBV27 with TRBJ2-2, with D uncertain. Germline assignment: CDR1 MNHEY and CDR2 SMNVEV (reference sequence). The CDR3 extends over 14 amino acids. The V end was cut by 8 bases, the J end by 0 bases, with 10 bases between.

For the CDR3, the DNA is TGTGCCACCAGCAGACCAGGGACAGGGGGTAGCGATGAGCAGTTCTTC. This gives the protein CATSRPGTGGSDEQFF. V is TRBV15 and J is TRBJ2-1, with TRBD1 identical over 11 bases. V lost 2 bases and J lost 8; bases outside the gene matches: 8. The CDR3 extends over 16 amino acids. Germline CDR1 and CDR2: LNHNV and YYDKDF (reference sequence).

The V gene is TRBV6-1, the J gene TRBJ2-1; either TRBD1 or TRBD2 may fit D (5 bases each). The CDR3 sequence is 13 residues long. Germline V gives CDR1 MNHNS, CDR2 SASEGT. The germline V and J ends were trimmed by 2 bases and 7 bases, with 9 bases remaining between them. CDR3: CASSETRTNEQFF. CDR3 in DNA: TGTGCCAGCAGTGAAACTAGGACAAATGAGCAGTTCTTC.

The genes are TRBV28 and TRBJ2-3; maybe TRBD1 (6 bases). The V and J ends lost 6 bases and 4 bases respectively, with 26 bases between them. The CDR3 loop spans 18 amino acids. Germline CDR1 MDHEN, CDR2 SYDVKM. The DNA of the CDR3 is TGTGCCAGCAGCTTACGCCCCTATGGGGGCCAGAAGGCAGATACGCAGTATTTT. As protein: CASSLRPYGGQKADTQYF.

This sequence joins TRBV5-4 and TRBJ1-4, with 7 bases fitting TRBD1. The CDR3 is 14 amino acids. Germline-derived CDR1 and CDR2 are SGHNT and YYREEE (reference sequence). The trim removed 0 bases at V and 6 bases at J, leaving 2 bases unmatched. This CDR3 reads CASSLGGGYEKLFF. Here the CDR3 DNA reads TGTGCCAGCAGCTTGGGAGGGGGCTATGAAAAACTGTTTTTT. Complete variable domain (other parts from reference TRBV5-4 and TRBJ1-4): ETGVTQSPTHLIKTRGQQVTLRCSSQSGHNTVSWYQQALGQGPQFIFQYYREEENGRGNFPPRFSGLQFPNYSSELNVNALELDDSALYLCASSLGGGYEKLFFGSGTQLSVL.

The chain links TRBV5-6 to TRBJ1-6; D unclear. Trimming left V 6 bases short and J 4 bases short, with 8 bases between. The CDR3 consists of 13 residues. CDR1 SGHDT and CDR2 YYEEEE come from the germline V gene. In DNA, the CDR3 is TGTGCCAGCACTGCGGGGTATAATTCACCCCTCCACTTT. This gives the protein CASTAGYNSPLHF.

This clone was seen a handful of times. The gene calls are TRBV7-2 and TRBJ1-5; D is unclear. Germline assignment: CDR1 SGHTA and CDR2 FQGNSA. The ends were cut back, 1 base at V and 0 bases at J, with 7 bases in the middle. The CDR3 sequence is 15 residues long. This CDR3 reads CASSLELYSNQPQHF. CDR3 nucleotides: TGTGCCAGCAGCTTAGAACTGTATAGCAATCAGCCCCAGCATTTT.

J is TRBJ2-7 and V is TRBV7-3, with D uncertain. The CDR3 extends over 12 amino acids. Germline lookup yields CDR1 SGHTA and CDR2 FQGTGA. V dropped 8 bases and J dropped 2 bases, with 10 bases sitting between them. This chain's CDR3 is CASPGSTYEQYF. CDR3 bases: TGTGCCAGCCCCGGGTCTACCTACGAGCAGTACTTC.

This clone turned up a few times. V usage is TRBV5-6 and J usage is TRBJ2-1; D perhaps matches TRBD2 (5 bases). V was pared by 2 bases and J by 12 bases, with 12 bases between. The CDR3 has 12 residues. The germline gives CDR1 SGHDT, CDR2 YYEEEE. The CDR3 bases are TGTGCCAGCAGCTTATCAGCGGTGGGGCAGTTCTTC. Its translation is CASSLSAVGQFF. Together with reference TRBV5-6 and TRBJ2-1, the CDR3 gives the full variable domain: DAGVTQSPTHLIKTRGQQVTLRCSPKSGHDTVSWYQQALGQGPQFIFQYYEEEERQRGNFPDRFSGHQFPNYSSELNVNALLLGDSALYLCASSLSAVGQFFGPGTRLTVL.